The rows below give T cell receptor beta chains drawn from one sample of a study of blood T cell repertoires in COVID-19. Sequencing was performed with immunoSEQ multiplex PCR; in TCRdb, only in-frame clones are kept and a portion is missing. The repertoire has about 86,000 clones, 79% of them found once; the top ten carry approximately 11%. Material for sequencing was peripheral blood. Source of these receptors: a man aged 65-85 years with acute or convalescent COVID-19. The CDR3 runs from the conserved cysteine through the conserved F or W. Fields, in order: V gene, clone size, J gene, D gene, CDR3 DNA, CDR3 protein. The D gene is left open where the match is weak. Size is omitted from some rows. Given values are once, few, many or a class for expanded clones.

V: TRBV5-1; size: NA; J: TRBJ2-6; D: TRBD1; DNA: TGCGCCAGCAGCGGCTCCGGGACAGGGGCTACCACTGGGGCCAACGTCCTGACTTTC; CDR3: CASSGSGTGATTGANVLTF
V: TRBV6-4; size: NA; J: TRBJ2-6; D: NA; DNA: TGTGCCAGCAGTGACAGAGAGGGTTCCGGGGCCAACGTCCTGACTTTC; CDR3: CASSDREGSGANVLTF
V: TRBV5-5; size: NA; J: TRBJ1-3; D: TRBD1; DNA: TGTGCCAGCAGCGCGACAGGGAGCTCTGGAAACACCATATATTTT; CDR3: CASSATGSSGNTIYF
V: TRBV5-1; size: NA; J: TRBJ2-7; D: TRBD2; DNA: TGCGCCAGCAGCTTGAGGGACTATTCCTACGAGCAGTACTTC; CDR3: CASSLRDYSYEQYF
V: TRBV3-1/TRBV3-2; size: NA; J: TRBJ1-1; D: NA; DNA: TGTGCCAGAGGAAAAAGGCAGGGATCGAAGACTGAAGCTTTCTTT; CDR3: CARGKRQGSKTEAFF
V: TRBV18; size: few; J: TRBJ2-3; D: TRBD2; DNA: TGTGCCAGCTCACCACGTCGCGGGGGGCCGGGGGATACGCAGTATTTT; CDR3: CASSPRRGGPGDTQYF
V: TRBV4-1; size: NA; J: TRBJ1-5; D: NA; DNA: TGCGCCAGCAGCCAAGAGGGGGGGGTTCAGCCCCAGCATTTT; CDR3: CASSQEGGVQPQHF
V: TRBV9; size: NA; J: TRBJ2-7; D: TRBD2; DNA: TGTGCCAGCAGCACCGGGGGGTTAACCTACGAGCAGTACTTC; CDR3: CASSTGGLTYEQYF
V: TRBV5-4; size: NA; J: TRBJ2-2; D: TRBD2; DNA: TGTGCCAGCAGCTTGGCCCGGGGGGATACCGGGGAGCTGTTTTTT; CDR3: CASSLARGDTGELFF
V: TRBV19; size: once; J: TRBJ1-1; D: NA; DNA: TGTGCCAGTAGTATAGATGCAGAGAACACTGAAGCTTTCTTT; CDR3: CASSIDAENTEAFF
V: TRBV7-9; size: NA; J: TRBJ2-5; D: TRBD1; DNA: TGTGCCAGCAGCTCAGGGGGCCAAGAGACCCAGTACTTC; CDR3: CASSSGGQETQYF
V: TRBV27; size: NA; J: TRBJ2-1; D: NA; DNA: TGTGCCAGCAGTTTTCTGGGGCCCTACAATGAGCAGTTCTTC; CDR3: CASSFLGPYNEQFF
V: TRBV5-1; size: NA; J: TRBJ1-1; D: NA; DNA: TGCGCCAGCAGCTTCTCTAGACAGGTGAACACTGAAGCTTTCTTT; CDR3: CASSFSRQVNTEAFF
V: TRBV6-5; size: NA; J: TRBJ2-2; D: TRBD2; DNA: TGTGCCAGCAGTTTTTTCTCGGGGACTAGCCGGGAGCTGTTTTTT; CDR3: CASSFFSGTSRELFF
V: TRBV3-1/TRBV3-2; size: NA; J: TRBJ1-6; D: NA; DNA: TGTGCCATAGGGGAAATAGGTTCACCCCTCCACTTT; CDR3: CAIGEIGSPLHF
V: TRBV19; size: NA; J: TRBJ1-6; D: NA; DNA: TGTGCCAGTACCCCCATCGGGGAGAATTCACCCCTCCACTTT; CDR3: CASTPIGENSPLHF
V: TRBV2; size: few; J: TRBJ2-3; D: TRBD1; DNA: TGTGCCAGCAACCCCAGGGGGCAAGATACGCAGTATTTT; CDR3: CASNPRGQDTQYF
V: TRBV7-3; size: NA; J: TRBJ2-2; D: TRBD1; DNA: TGTGCCAGCAGCCCGGACAGGGGGCGGACCGGGGAGCTGTTTTTT; CDR3: CASSPDRGRTGELFF
V: TRBV6-5; size: NA; J: TRBJ1-6; D: NA; DNA: TGTGCCAGCAGGGCCAGGAATAATTCACCCCTCCACTTT; CDR3: CASRARNNSPLHF
V: TRBV6-2/TRBV6-3; size: NA; J: TRBJ1-1; D: NA; DNA: TGTGCCAGCAGTTACTTGCCCCCGCGGGTGAACACTGAAGCTTTCTTT; CDR3: CASSYLPPRVNTEAFF
V: TRBV6-4; size: once; J: TRBJ2-1; D: TRBD1; DNA: TGTGCCAGCAGGGCAGGGACAGAAAGTAATGAGCAGTTCTTC; CDR3: CASRAGTESNEQFF
V: TRBV7-6; size: NA; J: TRBJ1-4; D: NA; DNA: TGTGCCAGCAGCTTAGCACGAGCAACTAATGAAAAACTGTTTTTT; CDR3: CASSLARATNEKLFF
V: TRBV28; size: NA; J: TRBJ1-5; D: TRBD1; DNA: TGTGCCAGCAGTCCGACAGGGAGTCAGCCCCAGCATTTT; CDR3: CASSPTGSQPQHF
V: TRBV3-1/TRBV3-2; size: NA; J: TRBJ2-3; D: NA; DNA: TGTGCCAGCAGCCGGGGGACAAATAGAGATACGCAGTATTTT; CDR3: CASSRGTNRDTQYF
V: TRBV6-5; size: NA; J: TRBJ1-4; D: NA; DNA: TGTGCCAGCACCGACGGCGCAGGATGGAATGAAAAACTGTTTTTT; CDR3: CASTDGAGWNEKLFF
V: TRBV3-1/TRBV3-2; size: once; J: TRBJ1-3; D: TRBD1; DNA: TGTGCCAGCAGGGGACAGGCCGGAAACACCATATATTTT; CDR3: CASRGQAGNTIYF
V: TRBV28; size: NA; J: TRBJ1-2; D: NA; DNA: TGTGCCAGCAGTCCGGGGGGTTACTATGGCTACACCTTC; CDR3: CASSPGGYYGYTF
V: TRBV13; size: NA; J: TRBJ2-5; D: NA; DNA: TGTGCCAGCAGCGGCCGAGACAGAAAGACCCAGTACTTC; CDR3: CASSGRDRKTQYF
V: TRBV18; size: NA; J: TRBJ2-5; D: TRBD1; DNA: TGTGCCAGCTCACCAATTAAGGACAGGGGGGAGACCCAGTACTTC; CDR3: CASSPIKDRGETQYF
V: TRBV11-2; size: NA; J: TRBJ2-6; D: NA; DNA: TGTGCCAGCAGCTCAGGGATTGGGGCCAACGTCCTGACTTTC; CDR3: CASSSGIGANVLTF
V: TRBV10-3; size: NA; J: TRBJ1-4; D: NA; DNA: TGTGCCATCAAGGGAGAGTTGGGGGGAAAACTGTTTTTT; CDR3: CAIKGELGGKLFF
V: TRBV18; size: NA; J: TRBJ1-1; D: NA; DNA: TGTGCCAGCTCTCTTGACAAGAACACTGAAGCTTTCTTT; CDR3: CASSLDKNTEAFF
V: TRBV21-1; size: NA; J: TRBJ1-1; D: NA; DNA: TGTGCCAGCAGCATCCAGGGCCTGAACACTGAAGCTTTCTTT; CDR3: CASSIQGLNTEAFF
V: TRBV11-2; size: NA; J: TRBJ2-2; D: NA; DNA: TGTGCCAGCAGCCCCCTATGGGGTGGGACACCCGGGGAGCTGTTTTTT; CDR3: CASSPLWGGTPGELFF
V: TRBV5-1; size: NA; J: TRBJ1-2; D: NA; DNA: TGCGCCAGCAGCTTGGAACAGGTCTATGGCTACACCTTC; CDR3: CASSLEQVYGYTF